This passage covers 31 T cell receptor beta chains from one sample sequenced in a study of somatic mutations in T cells in chronic GVHD. Clones were sequenced by immunoSEQ multiplex PCR, and TCRdb holds only the in-frame ones, with some missing. Seen here are 13,000 or so clones, 78% observed once, and the top ten hold about a third. The sample was Vbeta20-negative CD4+ T cells from blood. The receptors were sampled from a male patient aged 50 to 59 with chronic graft-versus-host disease. A subset of T cells may come from the graft donor.

The genes are TRBV7-9 and TRBJ2-1; 12 bases map to TRBD1. CDR3 length: 19 amino acids. The V segment lost 4 bases and the J segment 5 bases; nucleotides outside the gene matches: 15. CDR1 SEHNR and CDR2 FQNEAQ come from the germline V gene (reference sequence). The CDR3 spells CASSSVWDRGQGADNEQFF. The CDR3 nucleotides read TGTGCCAGCAGCTCAGTATGGGACCGGGGACAGGGGGCGGACAATGAGCAGTTCTTC.

The rearrangement uses TRBV11-2 and TRBJ2-2, with 15 nucleotides matching TRBD2. CDR3 length: 18 residues. Trimming removed 5 bases from V and 5 bases from J; junction bases left unmatched: 9. The germline V gene has CDR1 SGHAT and CDR2 FQNNGV. CDR3 region: CASSLRTSGGVKTGELFF. The CDR3 DNA follows: TGTGCCAGCAGCCTCCGGACTAGCGGGGGGGTTAAGACCGGGGAGCTGTTTTTT.

This clone turned up a few times. This sequence joins TRBV7-2 and TRBJ1-6; D gene uncertain. V lost 3 bases, J lost 9 bases, and 15 bases lay in between. Germline V gives CDR1 SGHTA, CDR2 FQGNSA. The CDR3 loop spans 15 amino acids. The CDR3 coding sequence is TGTGCCAGCAGCTTGGCGGAGGGCGTCGGTTCACCCCTCCACTTT. The encoded protein is CASSLAEGVGSPLHF. Together with reference TRBV7-2 and TRBJ1-6, the CDR3 gives the full variable domain: GAGVSQSPSNKVTEKGKDVELRCDPISGHTALYWYRQSLGQGLEFLIYFQGNSAPDKSGLPSDRFSAERTGGSVSTLTIQRTQQEDSAVYLCASSLAEGVGSPLHFGNGTRLTVT.

This chain joins TRBV7-9 and TRBJ2-7, with unresolved D. Germline V gene lookup returns CDR1 SEHNR and CDR2 FQNEAQ (reference sequence). Trimming took off 1 base at V and 0 bases at J, with 10 bases between the two ends. This CDR3 has 15 residues. The CDR3, as DNA: TGTGCCAGCAGCTTAGGGGCAGGCTTCTCCTACGAGCAGTACTTC. As protein: CASSLGAGFSYEQYF.

The V gene is TRBV7-2, the J gene TRBJ2-4; 7 bases are shared with TRBD2. Germline V gene lookup returns CDR1 SGHTA and CDR2 FQGNSA. The CDR3 is 17 amino acids. Trimming at V came to 1 base and at J to 3 bases, leaving 9 bases not matched to a gene. CDR3 amino acids: CASSLVMGGVGKNIQYF. In nucleotides, the CDR3 is TGTGCCAGCAGCTTAGTTATGGGAGGGGTTGGCAAAAACATTCAGTACTTC.

The chain is built from TRBV6-5 and TRBJ2-1, with a weak D call TRBD2 (7 bases). CDR3 length: 13 residues. Trimming removed 7 bases from V and 7 bases from J, with 14 bases in between. The germline CDR1 and CDR2 sequences are MNHEY and SVGAGI. CDR3 DNA sequence: TGTGCCAGCAAGGGGGGGGGCCGTAATGAGCAGTTCTTC. This gives the protein CASKGGGRNEQFF.

The chain employs TRBV7-8 and TRBJ1-2, with D perhaps TRBD1 (5 bases). This CDR3 is built from 14 residues. V lost 1 base and J lost 2, with 8 bases in between. The V gene's germline CDR1 is SGHVS and CDR2 FQNEAQ. CDR3 in DNA: TGTGCCAGCAGCTTAGAGGAGGGGAACTATGGCTACACCTTC. As protein: CASSLEEGNYGYTF.

This clone was observed a handful of times. The V call is TRBV5-6, the J call TRBJ2-7, with 14 bases lining up with TRBD2. The germline V gene encodes CDR1 SGHDT and CDR2 YYEEEE. This CDR3 region has 16 residues. The V gene end was trimmed by 3 bases and the J gene end by 5 bases; junction bases not matched to a gene: 7. The CDR3 region is CASSSWTSGRPDEQYF. For the CDR3, the DNA is TGTGCCAGCAGCTCCTGGACTAGCGGGAGGCCCGACGAGCAGTACTTC.

The V gene is TRBV4-2, the J gene TRBJ2-7; D is perhaps TRBD2 (5 bases). The CDR3 sequence is 15 residues long. Germline-derived CDR1 and CDR2 are LGHNA and YNFKEQ. Trimming stripped 5 bases from V and 4 bases from J, with 18 bases between. CDR3 amino acids: CASSAASGATYEQYF. The CDR3 DNA reads as TGTGCCAGCAGCGCGGCCAGCGGAGCGACTTACGAGCAGTACTTC.

This chain connects TRBV4-3 to TRBJ2-5, with D uncertain. There are 14 residues in the CDR3. Germline CDR1 and CDR2: LGHNA and YSLEER. V lost 5 bases and J lost 3, with 13 bases in between. CDR3 DNA: TGCGCCAGCAGCTTGACAATCACGGAAGAGACCCAGTACTTC. Amino acid sequence: CASSLTITEETQYF.

The chain links TRBV11-3 to TRBJ2-1; 7 bases map to TRBD2. The CDR3 length is 13 residues. J lost 2 bases, V lost 5 bases, and 0 bases had no gene match. Germline V CDR1 and CDR2: SGHNT, YENEEA. In DNA form, the CDR3 reads TGTGCCAGCAGCGGGGGGGCCTACAATGAGCAGTTCTTC. It is translated as CASSGGAYNEQFF. Complete variable domain (other parts from reference TRBV11-3 and TRBJ2-1): EAGVVQSPRYKIIEKKQPVAFWCNPISGHNTLYWYLQNLGQGPELLIRYENEEAVDDSQLPKDRFSAERLKGVDSTLKIQPAELGDSAVYLCASSGGAYNEQFFGPGTRLTVL.

The chain joins TRBV27 to TRBJ2-7; TRBD1 might be the D (5 bases). Trimming stripped 8 bases from V and 3 bases from J, with 8 bases between. Germline lookup yields CDR1 MNHEY and CDR2 SMNVEV (reference sequence). CDR3 length: 11 residues. DNA for the CDR3: TGTGCCAGCGGGGCCTACTACGAGCAGTACTTC. Protein: CASGAYYEQYF.

V and J are TRBV7-3 and TRBJ1-2; 12 bases match TRBD1. This CDR3 comprises 16 residues. The ends lost 5 bases at V and 6 bases at J; junction bases unmatched: 10. The germline gives CDR1 SGHTA, CDR2 FQGTGA. CDR3 loop: CASSPNGGQGAHGYTF. For the CDR3, the DNA is TGTGCCAGCAGCCCAAACGGGGGACAGGGGGCGCATGGCTACACCTTC.

Note on this clone: At one of its ends the junction is not consistent with the germline gene, which may arise from a read error. This sequence joins TRBV19 and TRBJ1-1; D unclear. Per germline, CDR1 LNHDA and CDR2 SQIVND (reference sequence). This CDR3 region has 15 residues. CDR3 bases: TGTACCAGTAGTACCCAACCGGGGAGTGGCACTGAAGCTTTCTTT. Encoded protein: CTSSTQPGSGTEAFF.

This clone occurred a few times. The chain recombines TRBV11-2 with TRBJ2-5, with a possible D match to TRBD1 (5 bases). The CDR3 spans 13 residues. The germline V gene encodes CDR1 SGHAT and CDR2 FQNNGV. The V gene lost 3 bases and the J gene lost 0 bases, with 5 bases spanning the gap. CDR3 DNA: TGTGCCAGCAGCTTGACAGACCAAGAGACCCAGTACTTC. Amino acid sequence: CASSLTDQETQYF.

The chain couples TRBV28 to TRBJ1-1; D may be TRBD1 (6 bases). The CDR3 has 14 residues. The germline V and J ends were trimmed by 3 bases and 5 bases, with 13 bases remaining between them. Germline V gives CDR1 MDHEN, CDR2 SYDVKM. This CDR3 reads CASSFPRGPTEAFF. In DNA, the CDR3 is TGTGCCAGCAGTTTTCCGCGGGGGCCGACTGAAGCTTTCTTT.

The V and J genes are TRBV6-1 and TRBJ1-2; no definite D call. Germline CDR1 MNHNS, CDR2 SASEGT. The germline V and J ends were trimmed by 0 bases and 0 bases, with 8 bases remaining between them. The CDR3 extends over 15 amino acids. This CDR3 reads CASSEAVTTNYGYTF. The CDR3 nucleotides read TGTGCCAGCAGTGAAGCGGTCACTACTAACTATGGCTACACCTTC.

The chain couples TRBV18 to TRBJ1-1, with 7 bases lining up with TRBD1. V gave up 4 bases and J gave up 5 bases; unmatched junction bases: 10. The CDR3 spans 15 residues. In germline, CDR1 is KGHSH, CDR2 LQKENI. The CDR3 coding sequence is TGTGCCAGCTCACGAGGACAGGTAATCGAAACTGAAGCTTTCTTT. It specifies CASSRGQVIETEAFF.

On this clone: Germline and junction disagree at one end, which may indicate a read error. Within the sample, other DNA sequences also encode this same CDR3. The chain has TRBV5-6 and TRBJ1-5, with 10 bases aligning to TRBD1. The CDR3 loop spans 12 amino acids. CDR1 is SGHDT and CDR2 is YYEEEE in the germline V gene. CDR3 loop: CASSRRDRGQHF. CDR3 in DNA: TGCGCCAGCAGTCGCCGGGACAGGGGCCAGCATTTT.

This clone was observed a handful of times. The chain carries TRBV29-1 and TRBJ1-1; D uncertain. The CDR3 runs 13 residues. Between the trimmed V and J ends, which lost 6 bases and 1 base, there was a span of 12 bases. Germline CDR1 is SQVTM and CDR2 is ANQGSEA. CDR3 sequence: CSVAGSANTEAFF. DNA for the CDR3: TGCAGCGTAGCGGGCAGCGCGAACACTGAAGCTTTCTTT. Using reference TRBV29-1 and TRBJ1-1 for the parts outside the CDR3, the full variable domain is SAVISQKPSRDICQRGTSLTIQCQVDSQVTMMFWYRQQPGQSLTLIATANQGSEATYESGFVIDKFPISRPNLTFSTLTVSNMSPEDSSIYLCSVAGSANTEAFFGQGTRLTVV.

This clone has just a few counts. The chain uses TRBV14 and TRBJ2-4; D is unclear. V dropped 4 bases and J dropped 3 bases, with 7 bases sitting between them. Germline CDR1 reads SGHDN; CDR2 reads FVKESK. There are 13 residues in the CDR3. DNA for the CDR3: TGTGCCAGCAGCCTCACTGGCAAAAACATTCAGTACTTC. Its protein product is CASSLTGKNIQYF.

This sequence joins TRBV4-2 and TRBJ2-1; D may be TRBD2 (6 bases). This CDR3 has 17 amino acids. The germline gives CDR1 LGHNA, CDR2 YNFKEQ. Deletions cut 0 bases from V and 5 bases from J, with 17 bases between. As DNA, the CDR3 is TGTGCCAGCAGCCAAGATTCTGGGCGGGACCGTAACAATGAGCAGTTCTTC. This translates into CASSQDSGRDRNNEQFF.

The chain couples TRBV28 to TRBJ2-7; D might be TRBD1 (5 bases). Per germline, CDR1 MDHEN and CDR2 SYDVKM. V was shortened by 7 bases and J by 2 bases, with 15 bases between the two germline ends. CDR3 length: 14 residues. CDR3 DNA sequence: TGTGCCAGCACCCTCAGGGCCAGCCCCTACGAGCAGTACTTC. It is translated as CASTLRASPYEQYF.

The rearrangement joins TRBV4-1 to TRBJ2-7; 9 bases map to TRBD1. Germline V lookup: CDR1 MGHRA, CDR2 YSYEKL. The CDR3 covers 16 residues. The ends lost 4 bases at V and 3 bases at J; junction bases unmatched: 10. The CDR3 sequence: CASSLTPGQGGYEQYF. The CDR3 bases are TGCGCCAGCAGCCTAACACCGGGACAGGGAGGCTACGAGCAGTACTTC.

The genes are TRBV18 and TRBJ1-4; 9 bases align to TRBD1. Germline CDR1 is KGHSH and CDR2 is LQKENI. The J segment lost 7 bases and the V segment lost 6 bases, leaving 6 bases of the junction unmatched. This CDR3 region has 14 residues. The CDR3 DNA sequence: TGTGCCAGCTCCGCGGACAGGGGTGGTGAAAAACTGTTTTTT. Translated: CASSADRGGEKLFF.

The chain is built from TRBV4-2 and TRBJ1-2; 8 positions agree with TRBD1. Germline V gene lookup returns CDR1 LGHNA and CDR2 YNFKEQ. Trimming removed 3 bases from V and 3 bases from J; junction bases left unmatched: 6. The length of the CDR3 is 15 residues. The CDR3: CASSHSDREDYGYTF. CDR3 DNA sequence: TGTGCCAGCAGCCATTCGGACAGGGAGGACTATGGCTACACCTTC.

This rearrangement joins TRBV11-2 to TRBJ2-7, with TRBD1 matching over 9 bases. The trim removed 5 bases at V and 7 bases at J, leaving 12 bases unmatched. This CDR3 contains 15 residues. Germline V gives CDR1 SGHAT, CDR2 FQNNGV. The DNA of the CDR3 is TGTGCCAGCAGCGCCTGGACAGGGGAAAGGGGAGAGCAGTACTTC. Protein: CASSAWTGERGEQYF.

This clone was seen only once. This chain connects TRBV25-1 to TRBJ1-2, with 7 nucleotides matching TRBD1. Germline V gene data show CDR1 as MGHDK and CDR2 as SYGVNS. Losses at the gene ends were 1 base for V and 4 bases for J; bases not matched to a gene: 3. The CDR3 consists of 14 residues. Here the CDR3 reads CASSEWAGGYGYTF. The CDR3 DNA reads TGTGCCAGCAGTGAATGGGCAGGGGGCTATGGCTACACCTTC.

The rearrangement joins TRBV7-2 to TRBJ2-7, with D tentatively TRBD2 (5 bases). Trimming stripped 5 bases from V and 6 bases from J, with 11 bases between. The V gene's germline CDR1 is SGHTA and CDR2 FQGNSA. The CDR3 contains 12 residues. This chain's CDR3 is CASSHPSREQYF. The DNA of the CDR3 is TGTGCCAGCAGCCATCCTAGCCGCGAGCAGTACTTC.

This sequence joins TRBV7-9 and TRBJ2-7, with D maybe TRBD1 (7 bases). The CDR3 loop spans 17 amino acids. Per the germline V gene, CDR1 is SEHNR and CDR2 is FQNEAQ (reference sequence). The V end was cut by 6 bases, the J end by 1 base, with 22 bases between. This chain's CDR3 is CASSYSGARGVSYEQYF. CDR3 coding DNA: TGTGCCAGCAGTTATAGTGGGGCCAGGGGGGTTTCCTACGAGCAGTACTTC.

The chain carries TRBV10-3 and TRBJ1-1, with D possibly being TRBD1 (6 bases). Trimming removed 7 bases at V and 8 bases at J, with 20 bases between. Germline CDR1 ENHRY, CDR2 SYGVKD. The CDR3 covers 14 residues. The CDR3 is CAIKATGGRVEAFF. The CDR3 DNA reads TGTGCCATCAAGGCGACAGGTGGAAGGGTGGAAGCTTTCTTT.